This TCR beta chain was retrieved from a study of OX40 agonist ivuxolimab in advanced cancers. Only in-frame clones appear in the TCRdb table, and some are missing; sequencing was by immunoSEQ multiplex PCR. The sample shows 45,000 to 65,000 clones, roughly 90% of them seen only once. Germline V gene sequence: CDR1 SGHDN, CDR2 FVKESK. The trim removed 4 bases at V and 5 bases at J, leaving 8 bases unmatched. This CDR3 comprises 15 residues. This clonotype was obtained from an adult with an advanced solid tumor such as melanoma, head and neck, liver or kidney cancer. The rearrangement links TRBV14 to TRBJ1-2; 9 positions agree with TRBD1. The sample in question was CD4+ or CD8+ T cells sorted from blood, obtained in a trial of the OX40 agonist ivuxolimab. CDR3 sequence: CASSLGTGIKYGYTF. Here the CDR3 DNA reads TGTGCCAGCAGCCTCGGGACAGGGATTAAGTATGGCTACACCTTC.